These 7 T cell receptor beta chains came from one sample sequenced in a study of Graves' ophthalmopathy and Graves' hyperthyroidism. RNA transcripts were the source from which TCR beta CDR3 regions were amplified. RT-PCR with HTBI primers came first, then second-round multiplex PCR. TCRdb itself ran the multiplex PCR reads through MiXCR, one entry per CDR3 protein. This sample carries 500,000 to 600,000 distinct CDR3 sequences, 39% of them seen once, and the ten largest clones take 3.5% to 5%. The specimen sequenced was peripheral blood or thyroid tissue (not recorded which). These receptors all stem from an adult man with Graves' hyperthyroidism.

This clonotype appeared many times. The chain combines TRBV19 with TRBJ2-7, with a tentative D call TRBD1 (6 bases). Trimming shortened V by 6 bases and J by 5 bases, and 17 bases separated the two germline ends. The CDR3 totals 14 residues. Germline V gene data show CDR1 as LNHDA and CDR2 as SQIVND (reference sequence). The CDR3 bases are TGTGCCAGTAGCCTCTCCGGGACAAATGACGAGCAGTACTTC. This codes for CASSLSGTNDEQYF.

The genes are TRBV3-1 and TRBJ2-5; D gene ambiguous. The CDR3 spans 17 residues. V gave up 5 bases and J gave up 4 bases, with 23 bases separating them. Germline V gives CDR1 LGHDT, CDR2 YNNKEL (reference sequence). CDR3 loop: CASSWGIRPPGIETQYF. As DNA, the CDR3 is TGTGCCAGCAGCTGGGGTATCCGGCCTCCGGGTATAGAGACCCAGTACTTC.

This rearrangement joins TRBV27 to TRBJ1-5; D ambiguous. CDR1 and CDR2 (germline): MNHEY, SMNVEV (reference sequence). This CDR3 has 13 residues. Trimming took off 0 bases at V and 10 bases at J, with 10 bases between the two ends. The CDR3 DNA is TGTGCCAGCAGTTTATCTAGAGGCGACCCCCAGCATTTT. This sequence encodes CASSLSRGDPQHF.

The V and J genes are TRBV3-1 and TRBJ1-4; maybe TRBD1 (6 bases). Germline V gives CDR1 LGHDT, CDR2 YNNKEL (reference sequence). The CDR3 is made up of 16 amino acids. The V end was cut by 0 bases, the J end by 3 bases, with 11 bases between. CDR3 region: CASSQDWEGANEKLFF. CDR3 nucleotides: TGTGCCAGCAGCCAAGATTGGGAGGGGGCTAATGAAAAACTGTTTTTT.

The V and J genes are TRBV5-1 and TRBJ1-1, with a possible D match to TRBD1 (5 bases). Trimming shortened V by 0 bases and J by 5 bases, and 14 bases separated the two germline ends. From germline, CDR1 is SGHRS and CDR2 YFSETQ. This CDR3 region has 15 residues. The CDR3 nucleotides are TGCGCCAGCAGCTTGGGGACATGGGGTGGGACTGAAGCTTTCTTT. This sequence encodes CASSLGTWGGTEAFF. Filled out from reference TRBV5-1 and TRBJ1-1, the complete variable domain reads KAGVTQTPRYLIKTRGQQVTLSCSPISGHRSVSWYQQTPGQGLQFLFEYFSETQRNKGNFPGRFSGRQFSNSRSEMNVSTLELGDSALYLCASSLGTWGGTEAFFGQGTRLTVV.

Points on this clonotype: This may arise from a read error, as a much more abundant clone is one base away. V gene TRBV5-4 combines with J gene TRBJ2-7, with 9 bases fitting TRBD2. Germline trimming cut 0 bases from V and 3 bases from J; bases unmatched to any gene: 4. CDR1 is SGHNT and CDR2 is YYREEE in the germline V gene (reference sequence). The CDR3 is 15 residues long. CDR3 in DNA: TGTGCCAGCAGCTTGGGGGCTAGCGGGATCTACGAGCAGTACTTC. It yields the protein CASSLGASGIYEQYF.

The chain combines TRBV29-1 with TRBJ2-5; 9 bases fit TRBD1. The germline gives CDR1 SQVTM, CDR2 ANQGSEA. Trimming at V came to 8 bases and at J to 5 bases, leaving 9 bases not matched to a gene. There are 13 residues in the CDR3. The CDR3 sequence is CSLLQGAGETQYF. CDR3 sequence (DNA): TGCAGCTTACTACAGGGGGCAGGGGAGACCCAGTACTTC.